These 6 T cell receptor beta chains were sequenced from one sample in a study of blood T cell repertoires in COVID-19. Data came from immunoSEQ multiplex PCR; TCRdb stores just in-frame clones and leaves some out. This sample yields more than 65,000 clones, of which around 86% are seen a single time; 5.5% to 8.5% belongs to the top ten. Source material: peripheral blood. The receptors here all came from a man aged 50-59 years with active COVID-19.

The rearrangement uses TRBV28 and TRBJ2-6, with 9 bases lining up with TRBD1. The trim removed 5 bases at V and 0 bases at J, leaving 11 bases unmatched. The CDR3 contains 19 residues. Germline loops: CDR1 MDHEN, CDR2 SYDVKM. CDR3 amino acids: CASSPQGAILLSGANVLTF. The CDR3 nucleotides read TGTGCCAGCAGTCCACAGGGGGCAATATTGCTCTCTGGGGCCAACGTCCTGACTTTC.

The rearrangement uses TRBV27 and TRBJ2-2; 10 bases are shared with TRBD2. Germline CDR1 is MNHEY and CDR2 is SMNVEV (reference sequence). V dropped 4 bases and J dropped 5; count of bases not matched to a gene: 10. The CDR3 spans 17 residues. CDR3 amino acids: CASSSSILAGVTGELFF. The CDR3 DNA sequence: TGTGCCAGCAGTTCCTCAATTCTAGCGGGAGTGACCGGGGAGCTGTTTTTT.

This clone was picked up one time. The V and J genes are TRBV5-6 and TRBJ2-1; D is unclear. Trimming removed 4 bases from V and 6 bases from J, with 14 bases in between. The CDR3 runs to 14 residues. Germline lookup yields CDR1 SGHDT and CDR2 YYEEEE. The CDR3 DNA follows: TGTGCCAGCAGCAACTACCCTACGGCCAATGAGCAGTTCTTC. Its translation is CASSNYPTANEQFF. Based on the CDR3 plus reference TRBV5-6 and TRBJ2-1, the full variable domain is DAGVTQSPTHLIKTRGQQVTLRCSPKSGHDTVSWYQQALGQGPQFIFQYYEEEERQRGNFPDRFSGHQFPNYSSELNVNALLLGDSALYLCASSNYPTANEQFFGPGTRLTVL.

The rearrangement links TRBV11-2 to TRBJ1-1; D may be TRBD1 (5 bases). Germline CDR1 and CDR2: SGHAT and FQNNGV. Trimming pared 7 bases from V and 11 bases from J, leaving 23 bases between. The CDR3 is 14 amino acids. The CDR3 nucleotides are TGTGCCAGCATTCTCCGAACTGCGGGGGGTCGGGCTTTCTTT. It specifies CASILRTAGGRAFF.

The chain links TRBV19 to TRBJ1-4; D not certain. The germline V gene encodes CDR1 LNHDA and CDR2 SQIVND (reference sequence). V shed 0 bases and J shed 0 bases, with 8 bases lying between them. The CDR3 contains 16 residues. The CDR3 region is CASSIDYRATNEKLFF. The CDR3 nucleotides are TGTGCCAGTAGTATAGACTACAGAGCAACTAATGAAAAACTGTTTTTT.

The V call is TRBV28, the J call TRBJ2-7, with D perhaps matching TRBD2 (6 bases). Germline CDR1 reads MDHEN; CDR2 reads SYDVKM. CDR3 length: 16 amino acids. V was pared by 6 bases and J by 3 bases, with 21 bases between. CDR3 residues: CASRMDVGTLGYEQYF. The CDR3 bases are TGTGCCAGCAGAATGGATGTCGGGACTCTGGGCTACGAGCAGTACTTC.